This TCR beta chain stems from a study of cytomegalovirus exposure and HLA in healthy donors. This clone was detected only a few times. Its target is not known. Both 60 Vbeta primers and 13 Jbeta primers went into the PCR. Sequencing used immunoSEQ multiplex PCR; TCRdb keeps in-frame clones, though not all of them. Found here are 170,000 or so clones, about 80% of them singletons; the top ten hold 0.65%. Every donor was a healthy person donating bone marrow. Overall study results and limits: Segments of the TCR beta V type were, in most cases, productive about 87% or about 30% of the time in an earlier analysis. There were several of the most significant clusters that appeared linked to common viral pathogens in a later analysis.

This receptor was taken from a boy between 10 and 17 years old in good health and CMV-seronegative. The sample comprised PBMCs.

CDR3 sequence: CSVGTGETEAFF. CDR3 sequence (DNA): TGCAGCGTTGGTACAGGAGAAACTGAAGCTTTCTTT. J is TRBJ1-1 and V is TRBV29-1; D is perhaps TRBD1 (5 bases). Germline CDR1 reads SQVTM; CDR2 reads ANQGSEA. The CDR3 runs to 12 residues. V lost 4 bases, J lost 5 bases, and 11 bases lay in between.